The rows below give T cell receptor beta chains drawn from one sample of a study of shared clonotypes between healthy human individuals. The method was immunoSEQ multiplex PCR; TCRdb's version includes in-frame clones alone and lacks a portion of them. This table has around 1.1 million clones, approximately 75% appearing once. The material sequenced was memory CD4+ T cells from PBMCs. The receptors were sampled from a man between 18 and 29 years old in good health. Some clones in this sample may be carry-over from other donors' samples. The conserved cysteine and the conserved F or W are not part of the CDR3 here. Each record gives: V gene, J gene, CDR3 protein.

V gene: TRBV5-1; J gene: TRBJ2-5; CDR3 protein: ASSFLGLAETQY
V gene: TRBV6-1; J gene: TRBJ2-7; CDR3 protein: ASSEGTPDTYEQY
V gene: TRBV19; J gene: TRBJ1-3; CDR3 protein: ASSILDSSGNTIY
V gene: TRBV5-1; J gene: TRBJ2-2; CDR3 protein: ASRSGQPTGELF
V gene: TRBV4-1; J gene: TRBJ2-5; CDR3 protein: ASSQAGTSRVETQY
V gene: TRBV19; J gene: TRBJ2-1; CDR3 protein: ASSIVRLAGDEQF
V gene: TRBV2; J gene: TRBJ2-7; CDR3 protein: ASGRQPNEQY
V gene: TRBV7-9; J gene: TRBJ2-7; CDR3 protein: ASDTPGTDYEQY
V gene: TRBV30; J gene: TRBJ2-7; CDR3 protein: AWSARKTGWKQY
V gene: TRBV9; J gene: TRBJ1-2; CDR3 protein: ASSARQGSGYGYT
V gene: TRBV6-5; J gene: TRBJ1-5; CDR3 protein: ASRRWGGDQPQH
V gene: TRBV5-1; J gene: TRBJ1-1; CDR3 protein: ASSTRTMDTEAF
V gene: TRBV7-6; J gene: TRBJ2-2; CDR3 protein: ASSLGVAGGSLF
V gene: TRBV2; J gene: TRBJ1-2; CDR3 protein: ASRASFYGYT
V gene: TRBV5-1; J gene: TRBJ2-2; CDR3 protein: ASSSHLVAGANTGELF
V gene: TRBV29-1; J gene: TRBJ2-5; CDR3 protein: SVAGETQY
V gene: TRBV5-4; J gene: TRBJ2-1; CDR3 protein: ASSGGLHNEQF
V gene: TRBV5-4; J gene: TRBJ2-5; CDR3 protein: ASSLVGQETQY
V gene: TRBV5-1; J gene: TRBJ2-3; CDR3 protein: ASSFAGSPQY
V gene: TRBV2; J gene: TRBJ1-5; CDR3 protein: ASRAPKGEGQPQH